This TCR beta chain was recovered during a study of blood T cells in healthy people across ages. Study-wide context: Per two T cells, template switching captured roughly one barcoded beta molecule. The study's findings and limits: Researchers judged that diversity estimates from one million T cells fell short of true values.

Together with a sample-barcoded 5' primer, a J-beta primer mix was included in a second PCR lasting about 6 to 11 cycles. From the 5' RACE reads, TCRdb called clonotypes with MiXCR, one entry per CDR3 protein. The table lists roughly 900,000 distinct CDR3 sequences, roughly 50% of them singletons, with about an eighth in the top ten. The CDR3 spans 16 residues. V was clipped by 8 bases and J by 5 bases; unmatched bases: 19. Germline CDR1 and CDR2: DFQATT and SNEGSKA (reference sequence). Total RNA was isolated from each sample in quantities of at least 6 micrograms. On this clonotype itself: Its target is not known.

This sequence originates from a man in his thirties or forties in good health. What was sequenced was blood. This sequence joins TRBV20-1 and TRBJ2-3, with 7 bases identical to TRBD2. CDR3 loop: CSTTGWASGLEDTQYF. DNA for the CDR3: TGCAGTACTACCGGTTGGGCTAGCGGTTTGGAAGATACGCAGTATTTT.